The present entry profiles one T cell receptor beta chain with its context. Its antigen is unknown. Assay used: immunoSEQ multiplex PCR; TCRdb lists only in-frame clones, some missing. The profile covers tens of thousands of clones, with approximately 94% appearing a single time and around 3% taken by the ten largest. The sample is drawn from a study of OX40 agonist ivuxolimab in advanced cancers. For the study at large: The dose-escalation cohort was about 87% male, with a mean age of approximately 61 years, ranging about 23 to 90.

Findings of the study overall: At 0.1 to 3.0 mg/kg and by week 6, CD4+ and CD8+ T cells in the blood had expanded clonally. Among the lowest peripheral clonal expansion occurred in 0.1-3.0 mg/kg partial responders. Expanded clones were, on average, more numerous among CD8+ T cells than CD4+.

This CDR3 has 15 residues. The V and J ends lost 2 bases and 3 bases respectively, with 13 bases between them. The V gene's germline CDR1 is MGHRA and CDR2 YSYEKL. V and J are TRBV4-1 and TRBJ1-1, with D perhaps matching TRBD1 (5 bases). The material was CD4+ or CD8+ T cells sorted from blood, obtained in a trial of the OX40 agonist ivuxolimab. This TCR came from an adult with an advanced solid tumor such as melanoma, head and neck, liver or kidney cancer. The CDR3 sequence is CASSQRGVRDTEAFF. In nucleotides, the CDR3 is TGCGCCAGCAGCCAAAGAGGGGTTAGGGACACTGAAGCTTTCTTT.